Listed below are T cell receptor beta chains from one sample, sequenced in a study of identical twins. Via MiXCR, TCRdb re-called the 5' RACE reads, giving one row per CDR3 protein. The sample has under 900,000 distinct CDR3 sequences, roughly an eighth seen once. These same records also appear under a second study, on yellow fever vaccine responses in identical twins.

Sequences were obtained from PBMCs. The source is a woman between 18 and 30 years old in good health. CDR3s include the opening cysteine and the closing phenylalanine or tryptophan. The D gene is left open where the match is weak. Some rows have no size entry. The others give once, few or many, or a class for an expanded clone.

>TRBV29-1|-|-|TRBJ2-3
CSVEEQGGGTQYF
TGCAGCGTTGAGGAGCAGGGCGGAGGTACGCAGTATTTT
>TRBV24-1|few|TRBD1|TRBJ2-3
CATSDFRQGAWTDTQYF
TGTGCCACCAGTGATTTCCGACAGGGGGCCTGGACAGATACGCAGTATTTT
>TRBV20-1|-|-|TRBJ2-1
CSAKPPGDNEQFF
TGCAGTGCTAAACCCCCCGGGGACAATGAGCAGTTCTTC
>TRBV4-1|few|TRBD2|TRBJ2-3
CASSRTSGEDTQYF
TGCGCCAGCAGCCGAACTAGCGGGGAAGATACGCAGTATTTT
>TRBV7-6|few|-|TRBJ1-1
CASSLSDRSTEAFF
TGTGCCAGCAGCTTAAGTGACAGAAGCACTGAAGCTTTCTTT
>TRBV6-5|few|-|TRBJ1-1
CASSYSGITNTEAFF
TGTGCCAGCAGTTACTCGGGAATTACGAACACTGAAGCTTTCTTT
>TRBV6-2/TRBV6-3|-|-|TRBJ2-7
CASTNSYEQYF
TGTGCCAGCACCAACAGTTACGAGCAGTACTTC
>TRBV5-5|few|TRBD1|TRBJ1-5
CASSFTGGGEPQHF
TGTGCCAGCAGCTTTACAGGGGGCGGTGAGCCCCAGCATTTT
>TRBV5-1|few|-|TRBJ1-1
CASSRGPPGSSTEAFF
TGCGCCAGCAGCCGCGGGCCACCTGGGAGTAGCACTGAAGCTTTCTTT
>TRBV5-4|-|-|TRBJ2-3
CATPGPSGDTQYF
TGTGCCACTCCGGGACCCTCAGGAGATACGCAGTATTTT
>TRBV18|-|TRBD1|TRBJ1-1
CASSQDTDRDAEAFF
TGTGCCAGCTCACAAGACACCGACAGGGACGCTGAAGCTTTCTTT
>TRBV29-1|many|-|TRBJ2-7
CSVVSSSLYEQYF
TGCAGCGTTGTCTCCAGCTCCCTCTACGAGCAGTACTTC